What follows is one T cell receptor beta chain and its context. This sample stems from a study of technical replicates of blood from four donors. This table comes from immunoSEQ multiplex PCR, and its TCRdb copy is limited to in-frame clones, with some not included. The table lists about 80,000 clones, 95% to 98% of them singletons. Sequenced sample: T cells isolated from PBMCs. This TCR was recovered from a human donor in good health.

CDR3 bases: TGTGCCAGCAGCTTCACAGGGAAAGGCGCTGGAAACACCATATATTTT. The encoded protein is CASSFTGKGAGNTIYF. The rearrangement uses TRBV11-2 and TRBJ1-3; perhaps TRBD1 as D (6 bases). CDR1 is SGHAT, CDR2 FQNNGV, per germline. V was pared by 3 bases and J by 2 bases, with 14 bases between. The CDR3 totals 16 residues.